This entry concerns a single T cell receptor beta chain. This entry is derived from a study of blood T cell repertoires in COVID-19. Across the study: Researchers got acute and convalescent COVID-19 samples from the United States, Italy and Spain. T cells, B-cell-depleted T cells, or PBMCs supplied cDNA or gDNA.

With 4 bases clipped from V and 0 bases from J, the junction kept 1 base outside the gene matches. Germline CDR1 and CDR2: SGHKS and YYEKEE (reference sequence). The CDR3 spans 15 residues. Participants were aged 18 to 89 years, lived in about 26 US areas, and enrolled virtually. Here immunoSEQ multiplex PCR was the method, and the copy in TCRdb shows in-frame clones only, minus some. The profile shows around 180,000 clones, approximately 89% of them singletons. The sample taken for sequencing was PBMCs or T cells enriched from blood (not recorded which). The chain combines TRBV5-5 with TRBJ2-2; 9 nucleotides align to TRBD1. This TCR came from a woman in her forties with acute COVID-19. The CDR3 DNA reads as TGTGCCAGCAGCGGGACAGGGACGAACACCGGGGAGCTGTTTTTT. Protein product: CASSGTGTNTGELFF.